A single sample is the source of the 18 T cell receptor beta chains below, sequenced in a study of T-cell memory formation after mild COVID-19. TCRdb re-called the 5' RACE reads with MiXCR, one entry per CDR3 protein. The sample lists 200,000 to 250,000 distinct CDR3 sequences; roughly 9.4% were seen once. Sequencing was carried out using PBMCs or a T cell subset sorted from them (not recorded which). The receptor set was obtained from a man aged 18 to 30 who had mild COVID-19 (a few samples of this study predate the infection). Cell type and time point are not known.

This chain uses TRBV7-2 with TRBJ2-3; D is unclear. The CDR3 has 14 amino acids. V was cut by 4 bases and J by 1 base, with 9 bases left in between. Germline lookup yields CDR1 SGHTA and CDR2 FQGNSA. As DNA, the CDR3 is TGTGCCAGCAGCTCTTATGGTGGCACAGATACGCAGTATTTT. Protein: CASSSYGGTDTQYF.

The V call is TRBV6-5, the J call TRBJ1-2, with TRBD1 as a possible D gene (5 bases). CDR3 length: 14 amino acids. The germline V gene has CDR1 MNHEY and CDR2 SVGAGI. V lost 5 bases and J lost 3, with 13 bases in between. CDR3 bases: TGTGCCAGCAGTCAATCCGACAGATACTATGGCTACACCTTC. It encodes CASSQSDRYYGYTF.

The chain employs TRBV20-1 and TRBJ1-2; TRBD1 matches at 11 bases. Germline CDR1 and CDR2: DFQATT and SNEGSKA (reference sequence). Trimming cost V 8 bases and J 6 bases; bases outside gene matches: 17. The CDR3 is made up of 16 amino acids. In nucleotides, the CDR3 is TGCAGTCTCGTGAACCCGGACAGGGGGCGGGTTGATGGCTACACCTTC. Amino acids: CSLVNPDRGRVDGYTF.

This chain connects TRBV20-1 to TRBJ1-1, with a possible D match to TRBD1 (6 bases). Trimming shortened V by 3 bases and J by 0 bases, and 11 bases separated the two germline ends. Germline assignment: CDR1 DFQATT and CDR2 SNEGSKA (reference sequence). The CDR3 extends over 14 amino acids. Here the CDR3 reads CSASPGVMNTEAFF. CDR3 bases: TGCAGTGCTAGTCCAGGGGTAATGAACACTGAAGCTTTCTTT.

The gene calls are TRBV15 and TRBJ1-5; no firm D call. The CDR3 covers 13 residues. V lost 0 bases, J lost 7 bases, and 7 bases lay in between. Germline V CDR1 and CDR2: LNHNV, YYDKDF (reference sequence). The CDR3 coding sequence is TGTGCCACCAGCAGAGATAGGGCCCAGCCCCAGCATTTT. This gives the protein CATSRDRAQPQHF.

This clonotype was recorded many times. The chain carries TRBV20-1 and TRBJ2-3; TRBD2 might be the D (6 bases). The CDR3 runs 13 residues. Germline-derived CDR1 and CDR2 are DFQATT and SNEGSKA (reference sequence). The CDR3 sequence is CKIAEPSTDTQYF. The CDR3 nucleotides are TGCAAAATAGCGGAACCTAGCACAGATACGCAGTATTTT.

The chain has TRBV27 and TRBJ2-1, with 11 bases fitting TRBD2. V dropped 8 bases and J dropped 8; count of bases not matched to a gene: 8. Per germline, CDR1 MNHEY and CDR2 SMNVEV (reference sequence). The CDR3 loop spans 14 amino acids. CDR3 protein: CASRVAGGPDEQFF. The CDR3 DNA sequence: TGTGCCAGCCGCGTAGCGGGGGGGCCGGATGAGCAGTTCTTC.

The chain links TRBV7-9 to TRBJ2-7; D is undetermined. Germline CDR1 SEHNR, CDR2 FQNEAQ (reference sequence). The CDR3 spans 13 residues. Between the trimmed V and J ends, which lost 7 bases and 6 bases, there was a span of 16 bases. CDR3 amino acids: CASTIWGPGEQYF. As DNA, the CDR3 is TGTGCCAGCACCATATGGGGTCCGGGCGAGCAGTACTTC. The full variable domain, in which reference TRBV7-9 and TRBJ2-7 provide the parts outside the CDR3, is DTGVSQNPRHKITKRGQNVTFRCDPISEHNRLYWYRQTLGQGPEFLTYFQNEAQLEKSRLLSDRFSAERPKGSFSTLEIQRTEQGDSAMYLCASTIWGPGEQYFGPGTRLTVT.

DNA for the CDR3: TGCGCCAGCAGCCGACTAGCGGGGGGTGACACCGGGGAGCTGTTTTTT. Its translation is CASSRLAGGDTGELFF. J is TRBJ2-2 and V is TRBV4-3; 13 bases are a match to TRBD2. The V segment lost 4 bases and the J segment 3 bases; nucleotides outside the gene matches: 2. Per the germline V gene, CDR1 is LGHNA and CDR2 is YSLEER. This CDR3 region has 16 residues.

The sample holds a few counts of this clonotype. The chain links TRBV28 to TRBJ2-3; no definite D call. Trimming pared 3 bases from V and 1 base from J, leaving 11 bases between. CDR3 length: 15 residues. Germline values: CDR1 MDHEN, CDR2 SYDVKM. CDR3 sequence (DNA): TGTGCCAGCAGTTTCTACCTGCTGGGCACAGATACGCAGTATTTT. It encodes CASSFYLLGTDTQYF.

The V and J genes are TRBV7-9 and TRBJ2-5, with 11 bases matching TRBD2. The CDR3 runs 16 residues. The V segment lost 5 bases and the J segment 2 bases; nucleotides outside the gene matches: 7. Germline CDR1 SEHNR, CDR2 FQNEAQ (reference sequence). CDR3 residues: CASSGASGGTQETQYF. In nucleotides, the CDR3 is TGTGCCAGCAGCGGGGCTAGCGGGGGGACTCAAGAGACCCAGTACTTC.

There are a few counts of this clonotype. This chain joins TRBV18 and TRBJ2-5; no firm D call. Germline V gives CDR1 KGHSH, CDR2 LQKENI. The CDR3 contains 14 residues. The germline V and J ends were trimmed by 6 bases and 5 bases, with 16 bases remaining between them. The DNA for the CDR3 is TGTGCCAGCTCCCCATCGGCCCCCCGGGAGACCCAGTACTTC. Its translation is CASSPSAPRETQYF.

The chain has TRBV28 and TRBJ2-6, with a possible D match to TRBD1 (6 bases). V was shortened by 5 bases and J by 3 bases, with 14 bases between the two germline ends. The CDR3 has 16 amino acids. CDR1 is MDHEN, CDR2 SYDVKM, per germline. For the CDR3, the DNA is TGTGCCAGCAGTGCCTCAGGGGCTGGTGGGGCCAACGTCCTGACTTTC. Amino acids: CASSASGAGGANVLTF. Combining the CDR3 with reference TRBV28 and TRBJ2-6 gives the whole variable domain DVKVTQSSRYLVKRTGEKVFLECVQDMDHENMFWYRQDPGLGLRLIYFSYDVKMKEKGDIPEGYSVSREKKERFSLILESASTNQTSMYLCASSASGAGGANVLTFGAGSRLTVL.

In its sample, this clonotype was seen a few times. The V gene is TRBV11-3, the J gene TRBJ2-1, with 13 positions matching TRBD2. The CDR3 is made up of 15 amino acids. After removal of 4 bases from V and 8 bases from J, the junction contained 5 bases not matched to a gene. Germline V CDR1 and CDR2: SGHNT, YENEEA. CDR3 bases: TGTGCCAGCAGCTCTACTAGCGGGGGGGTCTATGAGCAGTTCTTC. Its protein is CASSSTSGGVYEQFF.

This clonotype was observed a handful of times. The chain recombines TRBV5-1 with TRBJ2-7; D unresolved. V was pared by 0 bases and J by 5 bases, with 12 bases between. The germline CDR1 and CDR2 sequences are SGHRS and YFSETQ. The CDR3 sequence is 14 residues long. CDR3 DNA: TGCGCCAGCAGCTTGGGGACCGCCGGCGACGAGCAGTACGTC. It is translated as CASSLGTAGDEQYV.

A few counts support this clonotype. The chain combines TRBV11-2 with TRBJ2-2; 13 bases are a match to TRBD2. With 2 bases clipped from V and 0 bases from J, the junction kept 3 bases outside the gene matches. Germline CDR1 SGHAT, CDR2 FQNNGV. This CDR3 region has 18 residues. The CDR3: CASSLRLAGGPNTGELFF. The DNA for the CDR3 is TGTGCCAGCAGCTTACGACTAGCGGGGGGACCGAACACCGGGGAGCTGTTTTTT.

This clonotype was counted at least ten times. The chain couples TRBV9 to TRBJ2-3, with TRBD2 identical over 7 bases. Germline loops: CDR1 SGDLS, CDR2 YYNGEE. CDR3 length: 15 amino acids. Losses at the gene ends were 4 bases for V and 3 bases for J; bases not matched to a gene: 8. CDR3 nucleotide sequence: TGTGCCAGCAGCTCGGGGGGTACCGCGACAGATACGCAGTATTTT. This codes for CASSSGGTATDTQYF.

The V gene is TRBV6-5, the J gene TRBJ1-1; 7 bases match TRBD1. After removal of 4 bases from V and 7 bases from J, the junction contained 6 bases not matched to a gene. The V gene's germline CDR1 is MNHEY and CDR2 SVGAGI. This CDR3 comprises 13 residues. For the CDR3, the DNA is TGTGCCAGCAGTTCGAGGGGGCAATATGAAGCTTTCTTT. This gives the protein CASSSRGQYEAFF.